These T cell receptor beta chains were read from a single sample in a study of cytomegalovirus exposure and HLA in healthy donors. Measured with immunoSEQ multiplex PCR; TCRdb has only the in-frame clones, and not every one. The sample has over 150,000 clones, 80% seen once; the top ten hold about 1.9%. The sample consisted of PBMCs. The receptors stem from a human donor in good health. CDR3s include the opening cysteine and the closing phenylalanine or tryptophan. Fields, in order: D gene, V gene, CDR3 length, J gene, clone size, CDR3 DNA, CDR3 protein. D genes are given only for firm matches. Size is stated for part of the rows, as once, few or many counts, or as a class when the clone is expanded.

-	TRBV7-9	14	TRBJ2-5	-	TGTGCCAGCAGCGCTGGACAGTTCATGGAGACCCAGTACTTC	CASSAGQFMETQYF
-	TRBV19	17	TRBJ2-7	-	TGTGCCAGTAGTCTAACGACAGGTTCGGGGCGCACCTACGAGCAGTACTTC	CASSLTTGSGRTYEQYF
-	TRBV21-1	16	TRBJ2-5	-	TGTGCCAGCAGCAAAGGTAGGTCGGCGGGAGGGGAGACCCAGTACTTC	CASSKGRSAGGETQYF
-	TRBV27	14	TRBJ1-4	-	TGTGCCAGTCGCGGTAGGGGCGGATTGGAAAAACTGTTTTTT	CASRGRGGLEKLFF
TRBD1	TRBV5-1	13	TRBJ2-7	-	TGCGCCAGCGCCGGGACAGGGGTTTACGAGCAGTACTTC	CASAGTGVYEQYF
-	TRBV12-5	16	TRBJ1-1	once	TGTGCTAGTGGTTTTTCGGACTCAACGAGAAACACTGAAGCTTTCTTT	CASGFSDSTRNTEAFF
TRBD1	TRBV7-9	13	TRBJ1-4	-	TGTGCCAGCAGCTCAGCAGGGGGCCAGGGTCTGTTTTTT	CASSSAGGQGLFF
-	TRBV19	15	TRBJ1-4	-	TGTGCCAGTAGTATTCGACAGGCCCATAATGAAAAACTGTTTTTT	CASSIRQAHNEKLFF
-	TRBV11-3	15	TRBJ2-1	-	TGTGCCAGCAGCTTAGATCGGGCTAGCTTCTATGAGCAGTTCTTC	CASSLDRASFYEQFF
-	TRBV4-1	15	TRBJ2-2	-	TGCGCCAGCAGCCCTTCGGGGACGAACACCGGGGAGCTGTTTTTT	CASSPSGTNTGELFF
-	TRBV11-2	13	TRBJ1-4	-	TGTGCCAGCAGCTTAGATCGAGGTGAAAAACTGTTTTTT	CASSLDRGEKLFF
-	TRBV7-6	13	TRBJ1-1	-	TGTGCCAGCAGCTTACGAGGGTACACTGAAGCTTTCTTT	CASSLRGYTEAFF
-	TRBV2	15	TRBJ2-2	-	TGTGCCAGCAGTGAAGGACAGACGAACACCGGGGAGCTGTTTTTT	CASSEGQTNTGELFF
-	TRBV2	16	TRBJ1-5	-	TGTGCCAGCAGTGTGGGGGGGGGATTAGGCAATCAGCCCCAGCATTTT	CASSVGGGLGNQPQHF
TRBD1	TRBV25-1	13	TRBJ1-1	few	TGTGCCAGCCGGACAGGGGGCGAAACTGAAGCTTTCTTT	CASRTGGETEAFF
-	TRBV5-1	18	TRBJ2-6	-	TGCGCCAGCAGCTTGGTTACAGTCGGATATGGTGGGGCCAACGTCCTGACTTTC	CASSLVTVGYGGANVLTF
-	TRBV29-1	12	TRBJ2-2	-	TGCAGCTTCAGGGGTCCCGCCGGGGAGCTGTTTTTT	CSFRGPAGELFF
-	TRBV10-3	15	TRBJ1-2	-	TGTGCCATCAGTGAGAGTCCCACAGGTGGAACGGGCTACACCTTC	CAISESPTGGTGYTF
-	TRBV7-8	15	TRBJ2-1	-	TGTGCCAGCAGCTTCTCTGGGGGGTTTGGTAATGAGCAGTTCTTC	CASSFSGGFGNEQFF
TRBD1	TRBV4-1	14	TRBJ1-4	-	TGCGCCAGCAGCCACGGACAGGGTGGAGAAAAACTGTTTTTT	CASSHGQGGEKLFF
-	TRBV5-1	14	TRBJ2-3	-	TGCGCCAGCAGCTTAAGCGACCGCACAGATACGCAGTATTTT	CASSLSDRTDTQYF
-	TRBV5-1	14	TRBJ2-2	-	TGCGCCAGCAGCTTGGACAGGTCCACCGGGGAGCTGTTTTTT	CASSLDRSTGELFF
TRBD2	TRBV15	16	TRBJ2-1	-	TGTGCCACCAGCAGAGATCCTAGCGGGGGGGCAGGGGAGCAGTTCTTC	CATSRDPSGGAGEQFF
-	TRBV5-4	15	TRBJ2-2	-	TGTGCCAGCAGCTTAACAGGGACGAACACCGGGGAGCTGTTTTTT	CASSLTGTNTGELFF
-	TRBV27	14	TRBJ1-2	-	TGTGCCAGCAGCCGAGGCCCCAACGCCCGTGGCTACACCTTC	CASSRGPNARGYTF
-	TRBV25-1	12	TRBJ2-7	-	TGTGCCAGCAGTCAGGGACATTACGAGCAGTACTTC	CASSQGHYEQYF
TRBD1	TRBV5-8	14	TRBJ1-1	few	TGTGCCAGCAGCCAGGGACAGCTGAACACTGAAGCTTTCTTT	CASSQGQLNTEAFF
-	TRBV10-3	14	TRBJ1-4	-	TGTGCCATCAGAGCTACAGGGTTACACGAAAAACTGTTTTTT	CAIRATGLHEKLFF
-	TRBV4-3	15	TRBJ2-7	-	TGCGCCAGCAGGAGGGGGCGGGAAACCGACTACGAGCAGTACTTC	CASRRGRETDYEQYF
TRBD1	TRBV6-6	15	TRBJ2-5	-	TGTGCCAGCAGTACAGATACAGGGGGTGGCGAGACCCAGTACTTC	CASSTDTGGGETQYF
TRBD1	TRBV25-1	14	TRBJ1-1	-	TGTGCCAGCACCCGGGACAGCCCGAACACTGAAGCTTTCTTT	CASTRDSPNTEAFF
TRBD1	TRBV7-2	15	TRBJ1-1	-	TGTGCCAGCAGCTCCCGGACAGGGGGGTACACTGAAGCTTTCTTT	CASSSRTGGYTEAFF
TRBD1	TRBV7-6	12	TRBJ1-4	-	TGTGCCAGCTCCAGGGTTGAAGGGGACAGGTTTTTT	CASSRVEGDRFF
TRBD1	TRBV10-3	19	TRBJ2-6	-	TGTGCCATCAGACCGACCTTACAGGGGGCTTTGTCTGGGGCCAACGTCCTGACTTTC	CAIRPTLQGALSGANVLTF
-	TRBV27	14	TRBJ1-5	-	TGTGCCAGCAGTTTGTGGAGGGGCAATCAGCCCCAGCATTTT	CASSLWRGNQPQHF
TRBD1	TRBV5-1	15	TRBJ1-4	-	TGCGCCAGCAGCTTGGCAGGGGGCGATAATGAAAAACTGTTTTTT	CASSLAGGDNEKLFF
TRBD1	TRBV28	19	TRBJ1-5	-	TGTGCCAGCATAACGGGCGGGACAGGGGCAGTTATGAGCAATCAGCCCCAGCATTTT	CASITGGTGAVMSNQPQHF
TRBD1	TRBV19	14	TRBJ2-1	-	TGTGCCAGTGGGCAGGGGGCTATGTACAATGAGCAGTTCTTC	CASGQGAMYNEQFF
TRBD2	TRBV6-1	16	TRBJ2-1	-	TGTGCCAGCAGTGAATTCAGTAGCGGGGGGGCCTATGAGCAGTTCTTC	CASSEFSSGGAYEQFF
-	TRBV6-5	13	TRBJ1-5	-	TGTGCCAGCAGCCTTGGACACTCGGGGCCCCAGCATTTT	CASSLGHSGPQHF
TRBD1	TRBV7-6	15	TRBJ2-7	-	TGTGCCAGCAGCGCAGGGGGACAGGGGGGGAACGAGCAGTACTTC	CASSAGGQGGNEQYF
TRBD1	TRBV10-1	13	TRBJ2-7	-	TGCGCCAGCAGCCGGGACAGGGGCTACGAGCAGTACTTC	CASSRDRGYEQYF
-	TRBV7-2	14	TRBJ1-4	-	TGTGCCAGCAGCTTAATGGGGGCTCAGGAAAAACTGTTTTTT	CASSLMGAQEKLFF
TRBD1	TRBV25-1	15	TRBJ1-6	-	TGTGCCAGCAGTGAAGACGGGACAGTTCCTTCACCCCTCCACTTT	CASSEDGTVPSPLHF
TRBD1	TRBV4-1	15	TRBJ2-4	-	TGCGCCAGCAGCCAAGAGGACAGGGTGGTGAACATTCAGTACTTC	CASSQEDRVVNIQYF
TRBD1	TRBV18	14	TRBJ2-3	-	TGTGCCAGCTCCCGACAGGGGCCCACAGATACGCAGTATTTT	CASSRQGPTDTQYF
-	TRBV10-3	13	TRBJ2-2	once	TGTGCCACAGACAGGACCAACACCGGGGAGCTGTTTTTT	CATDRTNTGELFF
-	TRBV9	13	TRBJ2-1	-	TGTGCCAGCAGCGTAGGAGCGGGCAATGAGCAGTTCTTC	CASSVGAGNEQFF
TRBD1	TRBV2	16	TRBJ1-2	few	TGTGCCAGCACCGATGCCGGGACAGGGGCGTACTATGGCTACACCTTC	CASTDAGTGAYYGYTF